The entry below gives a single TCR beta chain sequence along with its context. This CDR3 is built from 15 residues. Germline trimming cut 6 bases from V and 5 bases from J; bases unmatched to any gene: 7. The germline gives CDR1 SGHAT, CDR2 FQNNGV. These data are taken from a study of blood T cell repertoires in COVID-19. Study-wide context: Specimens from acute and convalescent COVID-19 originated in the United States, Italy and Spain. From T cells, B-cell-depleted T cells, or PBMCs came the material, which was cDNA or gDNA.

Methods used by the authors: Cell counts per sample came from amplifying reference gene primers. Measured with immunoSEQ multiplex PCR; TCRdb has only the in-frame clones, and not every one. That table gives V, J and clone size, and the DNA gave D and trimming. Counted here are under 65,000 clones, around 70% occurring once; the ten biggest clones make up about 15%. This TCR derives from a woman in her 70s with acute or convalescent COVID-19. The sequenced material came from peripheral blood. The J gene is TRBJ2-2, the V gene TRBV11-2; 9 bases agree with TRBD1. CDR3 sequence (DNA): TGTGCCAGCAGTACGCGGACAGGGGTGACCGGGGAGCTGTTTTTT. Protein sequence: CASSTRTGVTGELFF.